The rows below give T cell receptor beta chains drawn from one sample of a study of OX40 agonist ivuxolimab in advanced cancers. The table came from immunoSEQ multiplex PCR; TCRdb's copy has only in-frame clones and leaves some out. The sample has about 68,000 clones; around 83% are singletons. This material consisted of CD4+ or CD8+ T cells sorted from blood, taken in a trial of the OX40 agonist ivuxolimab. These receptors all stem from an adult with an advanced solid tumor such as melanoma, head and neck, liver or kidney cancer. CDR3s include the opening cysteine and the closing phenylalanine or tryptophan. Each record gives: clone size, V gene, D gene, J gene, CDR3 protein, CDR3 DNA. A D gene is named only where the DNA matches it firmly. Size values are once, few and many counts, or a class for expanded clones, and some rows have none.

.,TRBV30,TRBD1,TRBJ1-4,CAWSDIRGVNEKLFF,TGTGCCTGGAGCGATATCAGGGGGGTAAATGAAAAACTGTTTTTT
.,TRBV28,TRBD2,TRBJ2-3,CASSLQGLAGEGASTDTQYF,TGTGCCAGCAGTTTACAGGGACTAGCGGGAGAGGGGGCTAGCACAGATACGCAGTATTTT
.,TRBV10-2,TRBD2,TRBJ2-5,CASRERSGETQYF,TGCGCCAGCAGGGAACGTAGCGGGGAGACCCAGTACTTC
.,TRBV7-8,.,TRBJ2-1,CASSLEGEQFF,TGTGCCAGCAGCTTAGAAGGTGAGCAGTTCTTC
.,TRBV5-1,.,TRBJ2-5,CASSLELQETQYF,TGCGCCAGCAGCTTGGAGTTACAAGAGACCCAGTACTTC
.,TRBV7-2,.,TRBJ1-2,CASTVLRGDGYTF,TGTGCCAGCACCGTTCTCAGGGGAGATGGCTACACCTTC
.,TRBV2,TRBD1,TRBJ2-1,CASTPNRGREFF,TGTGCCAGCACCCCCAACAGGGGCCGGGAGTTCTTC
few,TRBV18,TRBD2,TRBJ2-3,CASSLGLATDTQYF,TGTGCCAGCTCACTCGGACTAGCGACAGATACGCAGTATTTT
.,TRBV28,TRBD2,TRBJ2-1,CASSLGTSRVAEQFF,TGTGCCAGCAGCCTAGGGACTAGCAGAGTGGCTGAGCAGTTCTTC
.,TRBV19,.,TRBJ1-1,CASSISVNTEAFF,TGTGCCAGTAGTATCTCAGTGAACACTGAAGCTTTCTTT
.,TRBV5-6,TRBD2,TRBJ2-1,CASSSPSGSYNEQFF,TGTGCCAGCAGCTCCCCTAGCGGGAGCTACAATGAGCAGTTCTTC
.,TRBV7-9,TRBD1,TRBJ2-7,CASTIGTGLTYEQYF,TGTGCCAGCACCATCGGGACAGGGCTGACCTACGAGCAGTACTTC
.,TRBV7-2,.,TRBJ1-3,CASSLGSGPGSGNTIYF,TGTGCCAGCAGCTTAGGATCGGGGCCCGGGTCCGGAAACACCATATATTTT
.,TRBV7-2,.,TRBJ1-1,CASSLTPEISTAFF,TGTGCCAGCAGCTTAACCCCCGAAATCTCAACAGCTTTCTTT
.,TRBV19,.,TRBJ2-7,CASSRTFRETYEQYF,TGTGCCAGTAGTAGGACTTTTAGGGAGACCTACGAGCAGTACTTC
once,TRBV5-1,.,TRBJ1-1,CASSLILNTEAFF,TGCGCCAGCAGCTTAATTTTGAACACTGAAGCTTTCTTT
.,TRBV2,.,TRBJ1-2,CASAEVSPAGYTF,TGTGCCAGCGCCGAGGTCTCCCCGGCCGGCTACACCTTC
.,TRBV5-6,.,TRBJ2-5,CASSPPNPEETQYF,TGTGCCAGCAGCCCCCCCAATCCGGAAGAGACCCAGTACTTC
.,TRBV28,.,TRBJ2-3,CAIQGRRTDTQYF,TGTGCCATACAGGGTCGGCGCACAGATACGCAGTATTTT
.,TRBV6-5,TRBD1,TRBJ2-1,CASSSTGGGYNEQFF,TGTGCCAGCAGTTCGACAGGGGGCGGCTACAATGAGCAGTTCTTC
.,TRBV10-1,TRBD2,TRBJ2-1,CASSVGLADNEQFF,TGCGCCAGCAGTGTGGGACTAGCGGACAATGAGCAGTTCTTC
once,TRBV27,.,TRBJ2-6,CASRARTARVAGPSGANVLTF,TGTGCCAGCAGGGCGAGGACAGCGAGGGTGGCTGGCCCCTCTGGGGCCAACGTCCTGACTTTC
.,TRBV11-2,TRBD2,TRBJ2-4,CASSPWGGGGWSKNIQYF,TGTGCCAGCAGCCCCTGGGGGGGTGGGGGTTGGTCCAAAAACATTCAGTACTTC
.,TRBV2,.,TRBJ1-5,CASSPTGNQPQHF,TGTGCCAGCAGTCCCACGGGCAATCAGCCCCAGCATTTT
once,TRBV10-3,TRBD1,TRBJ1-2,CAIRANRDRGIYGYTF,TGTGCCATCAGGGCAAACCGGGACAGGGGGATCTATGGCTACACCTTC
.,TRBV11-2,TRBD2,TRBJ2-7,CASSWGSSGSPGYEQYF,TGTGCCAGCAGCTGGGGGAGTAGCGGGAGTCCCGGCTACGAGCAGTACTTC
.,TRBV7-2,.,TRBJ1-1,CASSGRGAEAFF,TGTGCCAGCAGCGGAAGGGGGGCTGAAGCTTTCTTT
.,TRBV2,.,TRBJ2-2,CASTGDTGELFF,TGTGCCAGCACGGGGGACACCGGGGAGCTGTTTTTT